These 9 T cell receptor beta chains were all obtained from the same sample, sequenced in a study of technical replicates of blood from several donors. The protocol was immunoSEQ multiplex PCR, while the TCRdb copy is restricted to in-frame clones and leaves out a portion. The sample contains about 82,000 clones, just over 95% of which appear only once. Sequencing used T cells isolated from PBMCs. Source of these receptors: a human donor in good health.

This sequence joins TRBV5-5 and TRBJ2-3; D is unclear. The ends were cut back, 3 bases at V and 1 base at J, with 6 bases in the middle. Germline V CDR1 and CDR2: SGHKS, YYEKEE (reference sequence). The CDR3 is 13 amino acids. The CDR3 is CASSSPGTDTQYF. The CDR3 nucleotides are TGTGCCAGCAGCTCCCCCGGCACAGATACGCAGTATTTT.

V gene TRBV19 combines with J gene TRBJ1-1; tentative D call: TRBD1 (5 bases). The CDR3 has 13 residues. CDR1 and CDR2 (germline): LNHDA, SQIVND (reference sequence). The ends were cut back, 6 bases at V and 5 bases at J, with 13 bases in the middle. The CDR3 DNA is TGTGCCAGTAGGTCTACCGGGGGGACTGAAGCTTTCTTT. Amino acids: CASRSTGGTEAFF.

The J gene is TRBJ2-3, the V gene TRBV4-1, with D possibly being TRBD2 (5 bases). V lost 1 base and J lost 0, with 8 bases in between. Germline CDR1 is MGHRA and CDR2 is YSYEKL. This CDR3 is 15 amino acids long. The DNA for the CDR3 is TGCGCCAGCAGCCAAGTCCGGACTAGCACAGATACGCAGTATTTT. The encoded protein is CASSQVRTSTDTQYF.

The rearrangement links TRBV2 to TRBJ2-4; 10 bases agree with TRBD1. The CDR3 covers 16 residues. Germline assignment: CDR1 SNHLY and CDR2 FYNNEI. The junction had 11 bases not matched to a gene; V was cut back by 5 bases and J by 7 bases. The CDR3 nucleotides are TGTGCCAGCAGTCCCCGCCGGGACAGGGGCAATAACATTCAGTACTTC. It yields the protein CASSPRRDRGNNIQYF.

CDR3 amino acids: CASSLSGQMPGMGEKLFF. CDR3 coding DNA: TGTGCCAGCAGTTTATCTGGCCAAATGCCCGGGATGGGTGAAAAACTGTTTTTT. The chain links TRBV27 to TRBJ1-4; no clear D. The germline V gene has CDR1 MNHEY and CDR2 SMNVEV (reference sequence). The ends were cut back, 0 bases at V and 7 bases at J, with 21 bases in the middle. The CDR3 is 18 amino acids.

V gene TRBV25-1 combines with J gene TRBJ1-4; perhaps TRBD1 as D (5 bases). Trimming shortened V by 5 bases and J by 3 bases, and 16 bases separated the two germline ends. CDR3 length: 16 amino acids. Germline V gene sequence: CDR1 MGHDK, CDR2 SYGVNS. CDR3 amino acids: CASSLASTVPNEKLFF. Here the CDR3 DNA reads TGTGCCAGCAGTTTAGCTTCGACAGTGCCTAATGAAAAACTGTTTTTT.

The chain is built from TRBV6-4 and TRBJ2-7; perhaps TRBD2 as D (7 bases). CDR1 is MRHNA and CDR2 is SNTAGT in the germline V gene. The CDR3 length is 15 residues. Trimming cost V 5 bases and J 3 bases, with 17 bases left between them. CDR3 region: CASSPQGGPNYEQYF. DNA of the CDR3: TGTGCCAGCAGTCCACAGGGAGGGCCAAACTACGAGCAGTACTTC.

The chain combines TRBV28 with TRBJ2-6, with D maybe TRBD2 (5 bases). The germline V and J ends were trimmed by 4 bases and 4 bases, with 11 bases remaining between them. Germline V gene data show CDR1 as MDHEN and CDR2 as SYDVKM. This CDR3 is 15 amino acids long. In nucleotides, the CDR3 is TGTGCCAGCAGTTACGGGATTACAGGGGCCAACGTCCTGACTTTC. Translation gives CASSYGITGANVLTF.

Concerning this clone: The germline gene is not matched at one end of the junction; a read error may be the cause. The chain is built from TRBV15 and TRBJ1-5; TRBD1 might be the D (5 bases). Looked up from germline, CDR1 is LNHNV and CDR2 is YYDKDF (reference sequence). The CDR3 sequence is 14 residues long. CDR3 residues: CATGREFAYQPQHF. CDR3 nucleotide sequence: TGTGCCACCGGCAGGGAGTTTGCATATCAGCCCCAGCATTTT.